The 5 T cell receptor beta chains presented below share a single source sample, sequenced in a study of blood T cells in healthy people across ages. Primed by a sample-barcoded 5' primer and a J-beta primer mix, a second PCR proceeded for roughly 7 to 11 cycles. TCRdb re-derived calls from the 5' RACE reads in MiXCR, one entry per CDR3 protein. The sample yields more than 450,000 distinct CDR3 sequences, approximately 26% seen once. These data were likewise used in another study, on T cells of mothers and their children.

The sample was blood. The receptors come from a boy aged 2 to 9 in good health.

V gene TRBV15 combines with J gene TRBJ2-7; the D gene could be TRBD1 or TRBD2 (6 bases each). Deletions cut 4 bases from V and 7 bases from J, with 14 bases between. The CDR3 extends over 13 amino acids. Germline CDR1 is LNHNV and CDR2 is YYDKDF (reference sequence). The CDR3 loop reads CATSNRGAREQYF. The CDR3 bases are TGTGCCACCAGCAATAGGGGGGCGCGAGAGCAGTACTTC.

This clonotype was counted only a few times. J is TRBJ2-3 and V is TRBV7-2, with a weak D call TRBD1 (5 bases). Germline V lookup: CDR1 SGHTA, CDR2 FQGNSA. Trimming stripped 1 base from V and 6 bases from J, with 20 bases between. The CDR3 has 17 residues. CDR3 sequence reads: CASSLEGPTHTGDTQYF. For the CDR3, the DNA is TGTGCCAGCAGCTTAGAGGGGCCTACACACACCGGCGATACGCAGTATTTT.

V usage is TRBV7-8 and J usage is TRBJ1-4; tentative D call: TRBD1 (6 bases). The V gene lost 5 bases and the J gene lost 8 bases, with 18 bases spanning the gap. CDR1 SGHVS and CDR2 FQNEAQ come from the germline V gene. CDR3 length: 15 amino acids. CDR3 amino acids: CASSANRAAWEKLFF. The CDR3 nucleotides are TGTGCCAGCAGCGCCAACAGGGCAGCTTGGGAAAAACTGTTTTTT.

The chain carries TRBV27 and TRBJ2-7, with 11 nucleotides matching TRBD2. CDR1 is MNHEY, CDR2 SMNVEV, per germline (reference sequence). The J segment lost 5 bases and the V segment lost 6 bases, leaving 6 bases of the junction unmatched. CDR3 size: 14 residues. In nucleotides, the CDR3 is TGTGCCAGCAGCCCTAGCGGGGGGTCCCACGAGCAGTACTTC. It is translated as CASSPSGGSHEQYF.

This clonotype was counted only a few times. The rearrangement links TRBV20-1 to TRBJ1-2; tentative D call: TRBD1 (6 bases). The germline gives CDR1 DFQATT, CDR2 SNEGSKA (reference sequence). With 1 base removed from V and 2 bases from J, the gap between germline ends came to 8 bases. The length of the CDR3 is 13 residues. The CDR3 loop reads CSARGDRNYGYTF. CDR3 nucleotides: TGCAGTGCTAGAGGTGACAGGAACTATGGCTACACCTTC.